This TCR beta chain stems from a study of CD8 T cells in ankylosing spondylitis (dated by TCRdb to the late 2010s). Notes on the research overall: To find TCR variants linked to disease, the study profiled T cell receptor beta repertoires in ankylosing spondylitis patients and healthy donors. The full study cohort comprised about 24 ankylosing spondylitis patients and around 100 healthy donors. Peripheral blood was sampled, and synovial fluid was additionally collected from ankylosing spondylitis patients.

Instrument on record: Illumina HiSeq 2500. Quantitative 5'-RACE with molecular barcodes was used to prepare TCR beta libraries. The authors' analysis ran thus. To identify disease-linked TCR variants, a new computational method was used, one built on a probabilistic model of VDJ rearrangement. TCRdb trimmed public reads at Q25 via fastp, called clones via MiXCR and kept in-frame beta chains. Rows matching on CDR3 protein sequence are summarized as one entry with the most common DNA and genes. These V and J calls derive from TCRdb rather than the authors' analysis. This sample holds 36,000 or so distinct CDR3 sequences; 5.5% to 7.5% were observed only once. The leading ten clones occupy about 12% of the sample. This clonotype has at least ten counts. Its antigen specificity is not known. There are no base qualities to consult, and no much larger clone falls within one base. Study-wide conclusions, independent of this receptor: The disease-linked clones were reported to be significantly enriched in matched synovial fluid samples from ankylosing spondylitis patients. A CD8+ phenotype was shown by the disease-linked clones, which were found at relatively low frequencies in peripheral blood. Blood from ankylosing spondylitis patients appeared to be characterized by a TCR beta motif made up of seven or eight highly homologous amino acid variants. Some motif variants were previously reported in synovial fluid and blood of reactive arthritis patients, suggesting common disease-initiation mechanisms.

The CDR1 and CDR2 encoded by the germline V gene (reference sequence) are SGHAT and FQDESV. The junction shows trimming of 3 bases on V and 7 bases on J, and the gene matches do not reach 8 bases of it. From cysteine to phenylalanine, the CDR3 is 15 amino acids long. Here the CDR3 DNA is all that survives: 45 bases in frame from base 1. Sequencing was done on a sample of blood, either unsorted or a sorted T cell fraction (not recorded which). This clonotype originated in a male donor with ankylosing spondylitis or in good health (not recorded which). The chain is assembled from TRBV11-1 and TRBJ2-1, with 8 bases matching TRBD1. This receptor has the CDR3 CASSFPDRAWNEQFF. The DNA is as follows: TGTGCCAGCAGCTTCCCGGACAGGGCCTGGAATGAGCAGTTCTTC.